This T cell receptor (beta chain) derives from a study of T cells in Graves' hyperthyroidism and ophthalmopathy. Germline V gene data show CDR1 as SQVTM and CDR2 as ANQGSEA. CDR3 length: 14 residues. Overall study findings and caveats: Expanded thyroid clonotypes (above 0.001) were mostly also found in blood.

Concerning this clonotype itself: Its antigen is unidentified. Given a much more abundant clone one base away, this may be a read error.

Amplified TCR beta CDR3 regions came from RNA transcripts. TCR CDR3 underwent first-round RT-PCR with the HTBI primer set. TCRdb recomputed calls from the multiplex PCR reads with MiXCR, one row per CDR3 protein. The sample comprises around 450,000 distinct CDR3 sequences, 15% to 18% of which are singletons, and 11% to 15% rests with the top ten. The chain joins TRBV29-1 to TRBJ1-2; TRBD1 aligns across 9 bases. Sequencing was done on a sample of blood. The sequence was obtained from a woman between 18 and 29 years old with Graves' hyperthyroidism. This CDR3 is CSVPGTGINYCYTF. DNA of the CDR3: TGCAGCGTTCCCGGGACAGGGATCAACTATTGCTACACCTTC.